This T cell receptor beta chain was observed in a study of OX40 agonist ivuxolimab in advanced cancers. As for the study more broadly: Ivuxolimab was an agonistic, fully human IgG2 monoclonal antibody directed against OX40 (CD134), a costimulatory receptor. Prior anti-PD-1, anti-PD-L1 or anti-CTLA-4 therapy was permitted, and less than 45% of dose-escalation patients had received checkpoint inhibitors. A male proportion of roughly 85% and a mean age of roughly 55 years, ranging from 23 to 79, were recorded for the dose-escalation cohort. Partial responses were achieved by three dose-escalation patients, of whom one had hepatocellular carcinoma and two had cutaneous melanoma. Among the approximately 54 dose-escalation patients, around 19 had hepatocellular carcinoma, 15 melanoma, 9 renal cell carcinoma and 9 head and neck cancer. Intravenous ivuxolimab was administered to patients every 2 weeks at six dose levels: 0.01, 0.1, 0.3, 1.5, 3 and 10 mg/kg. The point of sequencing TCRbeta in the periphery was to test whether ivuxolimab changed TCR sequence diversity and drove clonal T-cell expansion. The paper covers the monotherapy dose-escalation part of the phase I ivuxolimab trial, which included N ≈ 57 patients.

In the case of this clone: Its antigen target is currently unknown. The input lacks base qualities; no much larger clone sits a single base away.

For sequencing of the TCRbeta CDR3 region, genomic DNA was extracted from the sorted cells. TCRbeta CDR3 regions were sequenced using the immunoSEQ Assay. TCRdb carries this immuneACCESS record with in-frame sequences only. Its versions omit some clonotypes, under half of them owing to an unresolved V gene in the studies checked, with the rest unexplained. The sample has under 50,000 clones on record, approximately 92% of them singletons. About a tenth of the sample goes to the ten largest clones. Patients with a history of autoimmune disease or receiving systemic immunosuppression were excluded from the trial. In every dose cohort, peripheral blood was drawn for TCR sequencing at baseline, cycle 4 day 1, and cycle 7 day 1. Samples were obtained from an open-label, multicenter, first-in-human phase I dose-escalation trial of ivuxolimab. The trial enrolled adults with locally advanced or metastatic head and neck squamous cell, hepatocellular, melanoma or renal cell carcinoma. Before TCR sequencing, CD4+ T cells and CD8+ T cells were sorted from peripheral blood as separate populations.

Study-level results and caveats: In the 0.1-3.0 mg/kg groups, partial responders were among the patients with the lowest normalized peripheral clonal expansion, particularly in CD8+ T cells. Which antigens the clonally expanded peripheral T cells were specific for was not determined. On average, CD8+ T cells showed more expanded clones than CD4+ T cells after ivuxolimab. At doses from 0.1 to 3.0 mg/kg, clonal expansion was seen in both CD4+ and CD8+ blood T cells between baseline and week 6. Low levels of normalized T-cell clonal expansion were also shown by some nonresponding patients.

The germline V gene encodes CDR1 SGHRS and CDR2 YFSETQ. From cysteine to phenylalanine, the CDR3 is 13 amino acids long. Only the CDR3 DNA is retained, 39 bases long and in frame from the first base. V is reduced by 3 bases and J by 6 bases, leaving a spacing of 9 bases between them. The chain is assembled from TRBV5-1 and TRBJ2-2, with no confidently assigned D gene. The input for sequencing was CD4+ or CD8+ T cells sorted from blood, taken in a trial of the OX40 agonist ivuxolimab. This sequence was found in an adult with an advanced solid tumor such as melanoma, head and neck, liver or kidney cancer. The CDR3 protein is CASSYNTPGELFF. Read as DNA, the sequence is TGCGCCAGCAGCTACAATACACCCGGGGAGCTGTTTTTT.